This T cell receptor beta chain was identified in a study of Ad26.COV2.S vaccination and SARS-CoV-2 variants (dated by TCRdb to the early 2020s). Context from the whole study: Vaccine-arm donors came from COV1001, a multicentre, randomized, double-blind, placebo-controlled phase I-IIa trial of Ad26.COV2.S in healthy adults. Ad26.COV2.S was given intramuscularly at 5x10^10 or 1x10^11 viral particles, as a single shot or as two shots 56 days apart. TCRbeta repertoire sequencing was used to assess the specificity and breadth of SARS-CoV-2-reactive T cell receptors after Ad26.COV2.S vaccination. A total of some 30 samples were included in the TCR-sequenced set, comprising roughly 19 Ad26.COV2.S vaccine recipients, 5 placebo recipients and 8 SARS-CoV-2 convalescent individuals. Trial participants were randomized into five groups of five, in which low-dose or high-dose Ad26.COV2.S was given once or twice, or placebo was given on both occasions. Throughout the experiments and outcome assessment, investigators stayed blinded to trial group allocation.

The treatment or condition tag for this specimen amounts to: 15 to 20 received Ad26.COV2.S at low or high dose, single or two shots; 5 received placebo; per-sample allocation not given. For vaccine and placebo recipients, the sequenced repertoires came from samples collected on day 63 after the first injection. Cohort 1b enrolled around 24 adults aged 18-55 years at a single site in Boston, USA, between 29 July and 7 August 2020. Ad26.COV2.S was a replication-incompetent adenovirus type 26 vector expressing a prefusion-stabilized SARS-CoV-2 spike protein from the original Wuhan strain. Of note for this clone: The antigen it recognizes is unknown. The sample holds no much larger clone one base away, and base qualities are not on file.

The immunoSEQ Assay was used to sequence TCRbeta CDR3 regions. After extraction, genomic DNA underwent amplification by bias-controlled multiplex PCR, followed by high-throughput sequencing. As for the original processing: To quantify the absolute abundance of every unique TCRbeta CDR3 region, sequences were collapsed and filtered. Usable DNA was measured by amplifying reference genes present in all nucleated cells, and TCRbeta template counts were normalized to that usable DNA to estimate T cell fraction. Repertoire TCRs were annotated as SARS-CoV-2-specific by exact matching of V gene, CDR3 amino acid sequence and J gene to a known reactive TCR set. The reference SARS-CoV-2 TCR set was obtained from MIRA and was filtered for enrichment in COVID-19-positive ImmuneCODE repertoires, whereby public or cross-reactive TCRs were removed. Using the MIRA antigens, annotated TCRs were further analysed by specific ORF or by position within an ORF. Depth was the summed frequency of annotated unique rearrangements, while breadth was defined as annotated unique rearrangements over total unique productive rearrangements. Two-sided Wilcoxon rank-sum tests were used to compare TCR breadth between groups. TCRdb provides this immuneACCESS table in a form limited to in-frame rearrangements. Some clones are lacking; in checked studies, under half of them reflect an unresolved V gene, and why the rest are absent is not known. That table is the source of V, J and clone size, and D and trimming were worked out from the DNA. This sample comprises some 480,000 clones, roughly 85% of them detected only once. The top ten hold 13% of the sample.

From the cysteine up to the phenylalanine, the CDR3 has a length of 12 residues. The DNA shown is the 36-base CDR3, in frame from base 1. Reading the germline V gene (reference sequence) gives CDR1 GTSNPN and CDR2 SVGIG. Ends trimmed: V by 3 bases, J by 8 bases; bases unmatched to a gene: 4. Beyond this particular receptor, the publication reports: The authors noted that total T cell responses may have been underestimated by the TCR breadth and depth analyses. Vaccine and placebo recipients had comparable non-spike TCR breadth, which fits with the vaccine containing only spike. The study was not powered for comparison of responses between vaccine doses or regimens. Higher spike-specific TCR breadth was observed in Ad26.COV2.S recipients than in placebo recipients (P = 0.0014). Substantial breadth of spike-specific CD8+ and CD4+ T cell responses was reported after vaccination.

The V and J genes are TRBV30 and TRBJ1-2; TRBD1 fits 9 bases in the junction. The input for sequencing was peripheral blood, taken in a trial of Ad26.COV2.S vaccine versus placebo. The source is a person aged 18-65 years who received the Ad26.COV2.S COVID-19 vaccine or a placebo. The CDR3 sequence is CAWRQGARGYTF. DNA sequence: TGTGCCTGGAGACAGGGGGCAAGAGGCTACACCTTC.